What follows are 9 T cell receptor beta chains derived from one specimen sequenced in a study of T cells in Graves' hyperthyroidism and ophthalmopathy. TCR beta CDR3 region amplification was performed from RNA transcripts. HTBI primers drove first-round RT-PCR of the TCR CDR3. MiXCR, applied by TCRdb to the multiplex PCR reads, yields one record per CDR3 protein. The table records under 450,000 distinct CDR3 sequences, 15% to 19% of them present only once. Specimen: blood. The receptors come from a woman younger than 35 with Graves' hyperthyroidism.

This clonotype has ten or more counts. The chain recombines TRBV7-2 with TRBJ1-5; D might be TRBD1 (5 bases). This CDR3 is 15 amino acids long. The ends were cut back, 2 bases at V and 5 bases at J, with 13 bases in the middle. Germline CDR1 SGHTA, CDR2 FQGNSA. The CDR3 DNA follows: TGTGCCAGCAGCTTAAACCAGGGATCGGATCAGCCCCAGCATTTT. Translated, it gives CASSLNQGSDQPQHF.

This clonotype appeared many times. This chain uses TRBV2 with TRBJ1-5, with D perhaps TRBD1 (5 bases). The CDR3 contains 17 residues. Trimming took off 1 base at V and 5 bases at J, with 18 bases between the two ends. CDR1 SNHLY and CDR2 FYNNEI come from the germline V gene. The CDR3 loop is CASSEGQPQHPYQPQHF. Here the CDR3 DNA reads TGTGCCAGCAGTGAAGGACAGCCCCAGCACCCCTATCAGCCCCAGCATTTT.

The sample holds many counts of this clonotype. The chain is built from TRBV18 and TRBJ1-4; D call uncertain. Germline CDR1 and CDR2: KGHSH and LQKENI. This CDR3 is built from 14 residues. The germline V and J ends were trimmed by 2 bases and 3 bases, with 7 bases remaining between them. The CDR3 region has the DNA TGTGCCAGCTCACCATCCGGTGCTAATGAAAAACTGTTTTTT. It specifies CASSPSGANEKLFF.

In its sample, this clonotype was seen many times. The J gene is TRBJ2-7, the V gene TRBV12-3 or TRBV12-4, with D maybe TRBD1 (5 bases). V was trimmed by 1 base and J by 1 base, leaving 11 bases between them. CDR3 length: 15 amino acids. CDR3 coding DNA: TGTGCCAGCAGTTTAGGAAGGGGTATGTCCTACGAGCAGTACTTC. It specifies CASSLGRGMSYEQYF.

This clonotype showed up many times. The CDR3 region has the DNA TGTGCCAGCAGTTGGCGAGGACTAGACTCTACAAATGAGCAGTTCTTC. It encodes CASSWRGLDSTNEQFF. The chain links TRBV2 to TRBJ2-1, with TRBD2 matching over 7 bases. This CDR3 comprises 16 residues. Germline CDR1 and CDR2: SNHLY and FYNNEI. V shed 5 bases and J 7 bases; nucleotides not matched to a gene: 14.

To note about this clonotype: A read error is possible here, since a much larger clone lies one base away. The chain is built from TRBV28 and TRBJ2-4; 7 bases align to TRBD2. The ends lost 5 bases at V and 3 bases at J; junction bases unmatched: 10. The CDR3 runs to 16 residues. CDR1 is MDHEN and CDR2 is SYDVKM in the germline V gene. The CDR3 spells CASSLRDYLVKNIQYF. The CDR3 bases are TGTGCCAGCAGTCTCCGGGACTATCTAGTCAAAAACATTCAGTACTTC. Together with reference TRBV28 and TRBJ2-4, the CDR3 gives the full variable domain: DVKVTQSSRYLVKRTGEKVFLECVQDMDHENMFWYRQDPGLGLRLIYFSYDVKMKEKGDIPEGYSVSREKKERFSLILESASTNQTSMYLCASSLRDYLVKNIQYFGAGTRLSVL.

This clonotype was observed many times. The V and J genes are TRBV5-1 and TRBJ1-1, with 9 bases matching TRBD1. J lost 7 bases, V lost 3 bases, and 13 bases had no gene match. Germline CDR1 is SGHRS and CDR2 is YFSETQ. This CDR3 has 16 amino acids. CDR3 DNA: TGCGCCAGCAGCTCTTCACCGGGACAGGGCTTCAGTGAAGCTTTCTTT. As protein: CASSSSPGQGFSEAFF.

This clonotype came up a few times. The gene calls are TRBV2 and TRBJ2-7; D may be TRBD1 (6 bases). With 7 bases removed from V and 4 bases from J, the gap between germline ends came to 17 bases. Germline V CDR1 and CDR2: SNHLY, FYNNEI. The CDR3 sequence is 14 residues long. CDR3 sequence: CASTLYRDAYEQYF. In nucleotides, the CDR3 is TGTGCCAGCACCCTCTACAGGGACGCGTACGAGCAGTACTTC.

This clonotype was recorded at least ten times. This sequence joins TRBV6-1 and TRBJ2-7, with 10 bases lining up with TRBD1. Germline V gene sequence: CDR1 MNHNS, CDR2 SASEGT. With V trimmed by 8 bases and J by 5 bases, 9 bases remained unmatched. The CDR3 loop spans 14 amino acids. Here the CDR3 DNA reads TGTGCCAGCGGACCGGGACAGGGGATCAACGAGCAGTACTTC. This codes for CASGPGQGINEQYF.